This TCR beta chain was observed in a study of blood T cell repertoires in COVID-19. Across the study: COVID-19 samples from acute and convalescent phases originated in the United States, Italy and Spain.

Per the study methods: Estimates of nucleated cell counts were drawn from the amplification of reference gene primers. The assay was immunoSEQ multiplex PCR, and TCRdb's table has in-frame clones only and misses some. V and J calls and clone size are those listed in that table; D and trimming were worked out from the DNA. The sample yields 200,000 to 250,000 clones, 88% seen once. This CDR3 is 15 amino acids long. Per germline, CDR1 LNHDA and CDR2 SQIVND (reference sequence). V was pared by 6 bases and J by 7 bases, with 20 bases between. The chain combines TRBV19 with TRBJ2-3, with D possibly matching TRBD1 (6 bases). The sequence derives from a woman aged 60 to 75 with acute or convalescent COVID-19. Source material: peripheral blood. The CDR3 coding sequence is TGTGCCAGTAGGCCTCCACAGGGTAGCAGGAATACGCAGTATTTT. This sequence encodes CASRPPQGSRNTQYF.